A single sample is the source of the 9 T cell receptor beta chains below, sequenced in a study of Graves' ophthalmopathy and Graves' hyperthyroidism. RNA transcripts provided the template for amplifying TCR beta CDR3 regions. HTBI primers were used in a first-round RT-PCR, which preceded a second-round multiplex PCR. TCRdb reanalysed the multiplex PCR reads using MiXCR and keeps one entry per CDR3 protein. There are over 650,000 distinct CDR3 sequences in the sample; about two fifths occur only once, and 3.3% lies in the top ten. Sequences were obtained from peripheral blood. These TCRs come from an adult man with Graves' ophthalmopathy.

The chain is built from TRBV24-1 and TRBJ2-5, with D unresolved. There are 14 residues in the CDR3. Germline values: CDR1 KGHDR, CDR2 SFDVKD. The V gene lost 2 bases and the J gene lost 5 bases, with 11 bases spanning the gap. The CDR3 spells CATSDWVTGETQYF. CDR3 bases: TGTGCCACCAGTGATTGGGTCACCGGGGAGACCCAGTACTTC.

On this clonotype itself: This may arise from a read error, as a much more abundant clone is one base away. The chain links TRBV10-3 to TRBJ1-5, with 7 bases identical to TRBD1. The CDR3 runs 15 residues. CDR1 is ENHRY, CDR2 SYGVKD, per germline. CDR3 nucleotides: TGTGCCAGCAGTTACAACCGGGACAGTCATCGGCCCCAGCATTTT. Protein: CASSYNRDSHRPQHF.

The chain combines TRBV10-3 with TRBJ2-7, with no clear D. This CDR3 contains 15 residues. Germline V gene data show CDR1 as ENHRY and CDR2 as SYGVKD. With 10 bases removed from V and 1 base from J, the gap between germline ends came to 20 bases. The CDR3 region is CASKSASSFSYEQYF. The CDR3, as DNA: TGTGCCAGTAAGAGCGCCTCCTCTTTTTCCTACGAGCAGTACTTC.

A note on this clonotype: At one end, the junction sequence differs from germline, possibly due to a read error. The chain uses TRBV10-3 and TRBJ1-6; D is uncertain. The CDR3 totals 15 residues. Germline V gene data show CDR1 as ENHRY and CDR2 as SYGVKD. The CDR3 DNA reads TGTGCCAGCAGTCCACGGGCCACTTATAATTCACCCCGCCACTTT. The encoded protein is CASSPRATYNSPRHF.

V usage is TRBV7-2 and J usage is TRBJ1-1; D gene unclear. The CDR3 covers 15 residues. Deletions cut 2 bases from V and 3 bases from J, with 13 bases between. Germline V gene data show CDR1 as SGHTA and CDR2 as FQGNSA. The CDR3 here is CASSLTSAYYTEAFF. Here the CDR3 DNA reads TGTGCCAGCAGCTTAACATCGGCATACTACACTGAAGCTTTCTTT.

The chain carries TRBV10-2 and TRBJ2-7, with D perhaps matching TRBD2 (6 bases). Germline assignment: CDR1 WSHSY and CDR2 SAAADI. V lost 4 bases, J lost 2 bases, and 15 bases lay in between. CDR3 length equals 15 residues. CDR3 region: CASSGVQRAPYEQYF. The CDR3 nucleotides are TGCGCCAGCAGTGGAGTGCAGCGGGCGCCCTACGAGCAGTACTTC.

The CDR3 reads CASSQDRLSSGNTIYF. The CDR3 DNA reads TGCGCCAGCAGCCAAGATCGCCTCTCCTCTGGAAACACCATATATTTT. This rearrangement joins TRBV4-1 to TRBJ1-3, with unresolved D. CDR1 MGHRA and CDR2 YSYEKL come from the germline V gene. This CDR3 is built from 16 residues. Deletions cut 0 bases from V and 0 bases from J, with 9 bases between.

This clonotype was seen just once. CDR3 residues: CASSENRERVRRLFF. CDR3 sequence (DNA): TGTGCCAGCAGTGAGAACCGGGAGAGGGTACGGAGACTGTTTTTT. V is TRBV2 and J is TRBJ1-4, with D unclear. Trimming cost V 3 bases and J 13 bases, with 21 bases left between them. Germline V lookup: CDR1 SNHLY, CDR2 FYNNEI. CDR3 length equals 15 residues.

The chain couples TRBV10-3 to TRBJ1-5; perhaps TRBD1 as D (6 bases). The germline V and J ends were trimmed by 6 bases and 11 bases, with 11 bases remaining between them. CDR3 length equals 11 residues. Looked up from germline, CDR1 is ENHRY and CDR2 is SYGVKD. CDR3 sequence: CAIRDGQTQHF. Here the CDR3 DNA reads TGTGCCATCAGGGACGGACAGACCCAGCATTTT.